The 8 T cell receptor beta chains given below trace back to one sample, sequenced in a study of blood T cells in healthy people across ages. It was with a sample-barcoded 5' primer and a J-beta primer mix that a second PCR of about 7 to 12 cycles was run. TCRdb called the 5' RACE reads again in MiXCR, with one record for every CDR3 protein. The table has 1,500,000 or so distinct CDR3 sequences, approximately 39% seen once. What was sequenced was blood. The origin of the receptors is a woman aged 18-30 years in good health.

There are many counts of this clonotype. The chain is built from TRBV12-3 or TRBV12-4 and TRBJ2-1, with D possibly matching TRBD1 (7 bases). V gave up 4 bases and J gave up 6 bases, with 16 bases separating them. This CDR3 is 15 amino acids long. The DNA for the CDR3 is TGTGCCAGCAGTTCCCCAGGGGGGCGGTTCAATGAGCAGTTCTTC. It specifies CASSSPGGRFNEQFF.

The chain is built from TRBV29-1 and TRBJ2-5, with TRBD2 matching over 12 bases. In germline, CDR1 is SQVTM, CDR2 ANQGSEA. The ends lost 6 bases at V and 4 bases at J; junction bases unmatched: 9. The CDR3 spans 15 residues. This chain's CDR3 is CSVTRTSGKIETQYF. The CDR3 DNA follows: TGCAGCGTAACACGGACTAGCGGGAAAATAGAGACCCAGTACTTC.

There are a few counts of this clonotype. The J gene is TRBJ2-1, the V gene TRBV4-1; D not resolved. V lost 0 bases, J lost 9 bases, and 18 bases lay in between. The CDR3 loop spans 16 amino acids. Per the germline V gene, CDR1 is MGHRA and CDR2 is YSYEKL. The DNA for the CDR3 is TGCGCCAGCAGCCAAGAGCAGAGCCTCTTCCAGAGTGAGCAGTTCTTC. Encoded protein: CASSQEQSLFQSEQFF.

The chain is built from TRBV3-1 and TRBJ1-5; D possibly corresponds to TRBD1 (5 bases). From germline, CDR1 is LGHDT and CDR2 YNNKEL (reference sequence). This CDR3 is built from 18 residues. The V end was cut by 0 bases, the J end by 0 bases, with 15 bases between. The CDR3 loop is CASSQDPFRGSSNQPQHF. The CDR3 DNA reads TGTGCCAGCAGCCAAGATCCGTTTAGGGGAAGTAGCAATCAGCCCCAGCATTTT.

The V and J genes are TRBV2 and TRBJ2-3; 13 bases agree with TRBD2. CDR3 size: 18 residues. Germline trimming cut 6 bases from V and 7 bases from J; bases unmatched to any gene: 16. Germline V lookup: CDR1 SNHLY, CDR2 FYNNEI. The CDR3 region is CASSLTSGRAQVANTQYF. The CDR3 coding sequence is TGTGCCAGCAGCTTAACTAGCGGGAGGGCCCAGGTCGCAAATACGCAGTATTTT.

In its sample, this clonotype was seen a few times. The chain uses TRBV20-1 and TRBJ2-7, with TRBD2 matching over 11 bases. CDR3 length: 14 residues. With V trimmed by 0 bases and J by 6 bases, 4 bases remained unmatched. Germline V gene sequence: CDR1 DFQATT, CDR2 SNEGSKA (reference sequence). The CDR3 coding sequence is TGCAGTGCTAGAGATGGGCTAGCGGGAGGCGAGCAGTACTTC. Translation: CSARDGLAGGEQYF.

In this sample, this clonotype turned up a few times. The chain is built from TRBV4-1 and TRBJ2-7; tentatively, D is TRBD1 (5 bases). The V gene's germline CDR1 is MGHRA and CDR2 YSYEKL. The CDR3 is 14 amino acids. Between the trimmed V and J ends, which lost 0 bases and 0 bases, there was a span of 6 bases. The DNA for the CDR3 is TGCGCCAGCAGCCAAGAGACAGACTCCTACGAGCAGTACTTC. This gives the protein CASSQETDSYEQYF.

The CDR3 DNA sequence: TGTGCCAGCAGCGTAGAAGGGATGGGTTCACCCCTCCACTTT. Residues: CASSVEGMGSPLHF. This chain connects TRBV9 to TRBJ1-6; D is ambiguous. The ends were cut back, 0 bases at V and 9 bases at J, with 10 bases in the middle. The CDR3 runs to 14 residues. Germline assignment: CDR1 SGDLS and CDR2 YYNGEE. Drawing the rest from reference TRBV9 and TRBJ1-6, the complete variable domain is DSGVTQTPKHLITATGQRVTLRCSPRSGDLSVYWYQQSLDQGLQFLIQYYNGEERAKGNILERFSAQQFPDLHSELNLSSLELGDSALYFCASSVEGMGSPLHFGNGTRLTVT.